This TCR beta chain was found in a study of OX40 agonist ivuxolimab in advanced cancers. Across the whole study: Earlier treatment with anti-PD-1, anti-PD-L1 or anti-CTLA-4 was permitted, and less than 50% had received some. General observations from the study: CD4+ and CD8+ blood T cells expanded clonally by week 6 at 0.1 to 3.0 mg/kg. Clonal expansion in partial responders at 0.1-3.0 mg/kg ranked among the lowest.

Profiled with immunoSEQ multiplex PCR; TCRdb holds only in-frame clones, not every one. Of approximately 65,000 clones in the sample, roughly nine tenths were seen once. Cycle 7 day 1, cycle 4 day 1, and baseline were the timepoints at which blood was sampled. On this clone itself: Its matching antigen is unknown.

The sequencing here drew on CD4+ or CD8+ T cells sorted from blood, taken in a trial of the OX40 agonist ivuxolimab. The receptor comes from an adult with an advanced solid tumor such as melanoma, head and neck, liver or kidney cancer.

DNA for the CDR3: TGTGCCACCAGCAGAGAAGGGGGGCGGAGTGAAAAACTGTTTTTT. Translation gives CATSREGGRSEKLFF. The chain links TRBV15 to TRBJ1-4; tentatively, D is TRBD1 (6 bases). This CDR3 has 15 residues. The germline V and J ends were trimmed by 0 bases and 7 bases, with 12 bases remaining between them. Germline assignment: CDR1 LNHNV and CDR2 YYDKDF (reference sequence).